A single sample is the source of the 2 T cell receptor beta chains below, sequenced in a study of shared clonotypes between healthy human individuals. Repertoires were generated with immunoSEQ multiplex PCR, while TCRdb's copy carries only in-frame clones and drops some. Of some 1,600,000 clones listed, under 99% are singletons. Sequencing was done on a sample of naive CD4+ T cells sorted from blood. Subset noted: CD45RA+ positively selected. The source of these receptors is a man younger than 40 in good health.

The gene calls are TRBV4-1 and TRBJ2-7, with 10 bases that match TRBD2. CDR1 and CDR2 (germline): MGHRA, YSYEKL. The CDR3 totals 17 residues. J lost 4 bases, V lost 0 bases, and 9 bases had no gene match. Here the CDR3 DNA reads TGCGCCAGCAGCCAAGAGAAATCCAGCGGGAGGGCGTACGAGCAGTACTTC. Its protein is CASSQEKSSGRAYEQYF.

This chain joins TRBV28 and TRBJ2-1; 9 bases line up with TRBD1. CDR3 length equals 15 residues. V was clipped by 3 bases and J by 6 bases; unmatched bases: 6. Germline values: CDR1 MDHEN, CDR2 SYDVKM. CDR3 nucleotides: TGTGCCAGCAGTTTTCCGGACAGGGGTATCAATGAGCAGTTCTTC. This gives the protein CASSFPDRGINEQFF.